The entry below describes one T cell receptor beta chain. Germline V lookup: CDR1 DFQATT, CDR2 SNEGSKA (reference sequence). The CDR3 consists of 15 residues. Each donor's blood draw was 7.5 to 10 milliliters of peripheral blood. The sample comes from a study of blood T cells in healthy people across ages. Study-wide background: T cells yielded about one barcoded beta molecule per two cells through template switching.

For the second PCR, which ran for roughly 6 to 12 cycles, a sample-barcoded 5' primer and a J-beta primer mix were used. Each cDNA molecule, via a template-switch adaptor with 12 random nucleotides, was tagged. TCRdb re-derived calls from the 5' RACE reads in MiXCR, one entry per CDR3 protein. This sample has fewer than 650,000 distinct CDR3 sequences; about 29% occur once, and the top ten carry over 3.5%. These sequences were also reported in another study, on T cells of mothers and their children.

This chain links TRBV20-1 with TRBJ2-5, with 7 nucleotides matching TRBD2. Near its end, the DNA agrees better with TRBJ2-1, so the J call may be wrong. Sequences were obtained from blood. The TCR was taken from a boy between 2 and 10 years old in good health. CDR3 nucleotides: TGCAGTGCTAGAGAACCTAGCGGAGGGGTTAGCGAGCAGTTCTTC. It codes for CSAREPSGGVSEQFF.